This is a list of T cell receptor beta chains from one sample in a study of blood T cell repertoires in COVID-19. Repertoires were generated with immunoSEQ multiplex PCR, while TCRdb's copy carries only in-frame clones and drops some. The sample shows more than 200,000 clones, 87% of them seen only once. The sequencing input was peripheral blood. The receptors here all came from a man younger than 30 with active or convalescent COVID-19. The CDR3 runs from the conserved cysteine through the conserved F or W. A D gene is named only where the DNA matches it firmly. Not every row has a clone size; where given, it reads once, few, many or a size class.

size	D	V	J	CDR3	DNA
-	TRBD2	TRBV18	TRBJ2-5	CASSPGLAGVYGRETQYF	TGTGCCAGCTCACCAGGACTAGCGGGAGTTTATGGCCGAGAGACCCAGTACTTC
-	-	TRBV19	TRBJ1-1	CASSSSVDTEAFF	TGTGCCAGTAGTTCCTCAGTGGACACTGAAGCTTTCTTT
once	-	TRBV9	TRBJ2-7	CASSVGGLGEQYF	TGTGCCAGCAGCGTAGGGGGACTGGGGGAGCAGTACTTC
-	TRBD2	TRBV9	TRBJ2-7	CASSVDSGRQGSYEQYF	TGTGCCAGCAGCGTAGACAGCGGGAGGCAGGGATCCTACGAGCAGTACTTC
-	-	TRBV6-5	TRBJ1-3	CASTSPGSTGNTIYF	TGTGCCAGCACCTCCCCGGGGAGCACAGGAAACACCATATATTTT
-	-	TRBV19	TRBJ1-4	CASWASEGEKLFF	TGTGCCAGCTGGGCGTCGGAGGGTGAAAAACTGTTTTTT
-	TRBD1	TRBV12-3/TRBV12-4	TRBJ1-2	CASGTGANYGYTF	TGTGCCAGCGGTACAGGGGCTAACTATGGCTACACCTTC
-	TRBD1	TRBV6-5	TRBJ1-1	CASSYTQGFTEAFF	TGTGCCAGCAGTTACACACAGGGGTTTACTGAAGCTTTCTTT
-	-	TRBV6-2/TRBV6-3	TRBJ2-7	CASSYPPGRGIGEQYF	TGTGCCAGCAGTTACCCCCCAGGTCGGGGAATCGGCGAGCAGTACTTC
-	TRBD1	TRBV4-3	TRBJ1-5	CASSQTGGGSNQPQHF	TGCGCCAGCAGCCAGACAGGGGGTGGGAGCAATCAGCCCCAGCATTTT
-	TRBD1	TRBV10-3	TRBJ1-6	CAISESEGTGIYSPLHF	TGTGCCATCAGTGAGTCGGAAGGGACAGGGATTTACTCACCCCTCCACTTT
-	-	TRBV28	TRBJ2-6	CASSLPTGANVLTF	TGTGCCAGCAGTTTACCCACTGGGGCCAACGTCCTGACTTTC
-	-	TRBV10-3	TRBJ1-2	CAISDGTIYGYTF	TGTGCCATCAGTGATGGGACAATCTATGGCTACACCTTC
-	-	TRBV9	TRBJ1-2	CASSGDRDNNYGYTF	TGTGCCAGCAGCGGGGACCGGGACAATAACTATGGCTACACCTTC
-	TRBD1	TRBV9	TRBJ1-5	CASSPGPTGAGDSNQPQHF	TGTGCCAGCAGCCCTGGCCCGACAGGGGCAGGAGATAGCAATCAGCCCCAGCATTTT
-	-	TRBV20-1	TRBJ2-1	CSARTSKEQFF	TGCAGTGCTAGGACTAGTAAGGAGCAGTTCTTC
-	TRBD1	TRBV29-1	TRBJ1-2	CSVEDLDRAAYGYTF	TGCAGCGTTGAAGATTTGGACAGGGCGGCATATGGCTACACCTTC
few	TRBD1	TRBV7-2	TRBJ1-2	CASSLQGMRTF	TGTGCCAGCAGCCTACAGGGGATGAGGACCTTC
-	-	TRBV4-3	TRBJ2-1	CASSQDGEQFF	TGCGCCAGCAGCCAAGACGGGGAGCAGTTCTTC
-	TRBD1	TRBV10-2	TRBJ1-2	CASAKGRTGSGYGYTF	TGCGCCAGCGCAAAGGGTAGGACAGGGTCCGGCTATGGCTACACCTTC
-	-	TRBV12-3/TRBV12-4	TRBJ1-1	CASTPSEGTEAFF	TGTGCCAGCACCCCTTCCGAGGGCACTGAAGCTTTCTTT
-	-	TRBV27	TRBJ2-2	CASSLSEGGELFF	TGTGCCAGCAGTTTATCGGAGGGGGGGGAGCTGTTTTTT
once	-	TRBV6-1	TRBJ1-2	CASSENGDYGYTF	TGTGCCAGCAGTGAAAACGGGGACTATGGCTACACCTTC
-	-	TRBV14	TRBJ1-2	CASSQDPGIGYGYTF	TGTGCCAGCAGCCAAGATCCGGGGATAGGCTATGGCTACACCTTC
-	-	TRBV10-3	TRBJ1-1	CAIANRDTEAFF	TGTGCCATCGCGAACAGGGACACTGAAGCTTTCTTT
few	-	TRBV6-2/TRBV6-3	TRBJ1-1	CASSYATQAYEAFF	TGTGCCAGCAGTTACGCTACCCAGGCCTATGAAGCTTTCTTT
-	-	TRBV27	TRBJ1-6	CASSQRGVSYNSPLHF	TGTGCCAGCAGTCAAAGGGGTGTATCCTATAATTCACCCCTCCACTTT
-	TRBD2	TRBV7-3	TRBJ2-2	CASSPNSGTNTGELFF	TGTGCCAGCAGCCCAAATAGCGGGACGAACACCGGGGAGCTGTTTTTT
-	-	TRBV2	TRBJ2-1	CASSVTNHNEQFF	TGTGCCAGCAGTGTGACAAATCACAATGAGCAGTTCTTC
-	-	TRBV5-6	TRBJ1-1	CASSLDSYTEAFF	TGTGCCAGCAGCTTGGACAGCTACACTGAAGCTTTCTTT
-	TRBD1	TRBV6-5	TRBJ2-5	CASSSGGQGARGTQYF	TGTGCCAGCAGTTCCGGGGGACAGGGGGCGCGGGGGACCCAGTACTTC
-	-	TRBV7-9	TRBJ2-1	CASSRELPNYNEQFF	TGTGCCAGCAGCCGGGAACTCCCGAACTACAATGAGCAGTTCTTC
few	-	TRBV18	TRBJ1-4	CASSRTGLGEKLFF	TGTGCCAGCTCACGCACAGGGTTAGGTGAAAAACTGTTTTTT
-	-	TRBV7-3	TRBJ1-4	CASSPGHRNEKLFF	TGTGCCAGCAGCCCCGGACACAGAAATGAAAAACTGTTTTTT
-	-	TRBV27	TRBJ1-4	CASSLASGQGREKLFF	TGTGCCAGCAGTTTAGCCTCGGGCCAGGGTCGCGAAAAACTGTTTTTT
-	TRBD1	TRBV2	TRBJ1-1	CASKYDRGGTEAFF	TGTGCCAGCAAATACGACAGGGGCGGGACTGAAGCTTTCTTT
-	TRBD2	TRBV13	TRBJ2-1	CASSLVTGGNNEQFF	TGTGCCAGCAGCTTAGTCACGGGAGGGAACAATGAGCAGTTCTTC
-	TRBD2	TRBV5-1	TRBJ2-3	CASSRTRGTDTQYF	TGCGCCAGCAGCCGGACTAGGGGCACAGATACGCAGTATTTT
-	TRBD1	TRBV6-6	TRBJ1-5	CASSRWDRVWGQPQHF	TGTGCCAGCAGTCGATGGGACAGGGTGTGGGGTCAGCCCCAGCATTTT
-	-	TRBV6-5	TRBJ1-3	CASMQGGAGNTIYF	TGTGCCAGCATGCAGGGTGGCGCTGGAAACACCATATATTTT
-	TRBD2	TRBV3-1/TRBV3-2	TRBJ2-3	CASSQSGLDQNTQYF	TGTGCCAGCAGCCAATCGGGACTAGATCAAAATACGCAGTATTTT
-	TRBD2	TRBV2	TRBJ2-3	CASSRLAGGTSTDTQYF	TGTGCCAGCAGTAGGCTAGCGGGAGGGACTAGCACAGATACGCAGTATTTT
-	TRBD1	TRBV6-6	TRBJ1-2	CASSGQGAANYGYTF	TGTGCCAGCAGTGGACAGGGGGCAGCTAACTATGGCTACACCTTC
-	-	TRBV7-3	TRBJ1-1	CASSVNGGEAFF	TGTGCCAGCAGCGTTAACGGCGGGGAAGCTTTCTTT